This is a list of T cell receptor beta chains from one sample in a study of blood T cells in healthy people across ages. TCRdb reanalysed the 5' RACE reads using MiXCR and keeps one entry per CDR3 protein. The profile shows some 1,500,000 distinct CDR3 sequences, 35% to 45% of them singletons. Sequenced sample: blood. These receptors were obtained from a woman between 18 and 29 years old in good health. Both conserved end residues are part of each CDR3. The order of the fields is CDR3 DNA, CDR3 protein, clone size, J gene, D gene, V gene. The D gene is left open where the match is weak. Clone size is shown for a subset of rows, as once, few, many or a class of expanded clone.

cdr3_nt: TGTGCCAGCAGTTACAGGGCAGGTCCCTACAATGAGCAGTTCTTC
cdr3_aa: CASSYRAGPYNEQFF
clone_size: few
j_call: TRBJ2-1
d_call: .
v_call: TRBV6-5

cdr3_nt: TGCAGTGCTCAGGGGTTTGTGGCTTTCTTT
cdr3_aa: CSAQGFVAFF
clone_size: .
j_call: TRBJ1-1
d_call: .
v_call: TRBV20-1

cdr3_nt: TGTGCCATCAGTGGCCGGTCGGCCATCCAAGAGACCCAGTACTTC
cdr3_aa: CAISGRSAIQETQYF
clone_size: few
j_call: TRBJ2-5
d_call: .
v_call: TRBV10-3

cdr3_nt: TGTGCCTGCAGCCTCTCCACAGATACGCAGTATTTT
cdr3_aa: CACSLSTDTQYF
clone_size: .
j_call: TRBJ2-3
d_call: .
v_call: TRBV3-1

cdr3_nt: TGCGCCAGCAGCCAAGGACATAACACCGGGGAGCTGTTTTTT
cdr3_aa: CASSQGHNTGELFF
clone_size: .
j_call: TRBJ2-2
d_call: .
v_call: TRBV4-3

cdr3_nt: TGCGCCAGCAGCCAACGTCCAGGGGTTAACTATGGCTACACCTTC
cdr3_aa: CASSQRPGVNYGYTF
clone_size: few
j_call: TRBJ1-2
d_call: .
v_call: TRBV4-3

cdr3_nt: TGCGCCAGCAGCCAAGACGGACAGGGGCAGGGTGAAGCTTTCTTT
cdr3_aa: CASSQDGQGQGEAFF
clone_size: .
j_call: TRBJ1-1
d_call: TRBD1
v_call: TRBV4-1

cdr3_nt: TGCGCCAGCAGTACCAGGGGGACGGGGTACGAGTTCTTC
cdr3_aa: CASSTRGTGYEFF
clone_size: few
j_call: TRBJ2-1
d_call: TRBD1
v_call: TRBV10-2

cdr3_nt: TGTGCCGGCAGTTTGACAGGGGCGAGAAATTCACCCCTCCACTTT
cdr3_aa: CAGSLTGARNSPLHF
clone_size: once
j_call: TRBJ1-6
d_call: TRBD1
v_call: TRBV12-3/TRBV12-4

cdr3_nt: TGTGCCAGCAGTACGGTCGTTTACGAGCAGTACTTC
cdr3_aa: CASSTVVYEQYF
clone_size: .
j_call: TRBJ2-7
d_call: .
v_call: TRBV6-2/TRBV6-3

cdr3_nt: TGTGCCAGCAGCTCCGACAGGCATCCAATGTATACCCAGTACTTC
cdr3_aa: CASSSDRHPMYTQYF
clone_size: many
j_call: TRBJ2-5
d_call: .
v_call: TRBV5-5

cdr3_nt: TGTGCCAGCAGCAAAAAGGTCACAGATTCCTACGAGCAGTACTTC
cdr3_aa: CASSKKVTDSYEQYF
clone_size: few
j_call: TRBJ2-7
d_call: .
v_call: TRBV7-2

cdr3_nt: TGTGCCACCAGTGCTGGCACGGCGTACCAAGAGACCCAGTACTTC
cdr3_aa: CATSAGTAYQETQYF
clone_size: .
j_call: TRBJ2-5
d_call: .
v_call: TRBV24-1

cdr3_nt: TGTGCCAGCAGTTACTCCGGGACTAGCGGGGCAGATACGCAGTATTTT
cdr3_aa: CASSYSGTSGADTQYF
clone_size: few
j_call: TRBJ2-3
d_call: TRBD2
v_call: TRBV6-5

cdr3_nt: TGTGCCAGCTCACCCTCGCCGGGGCTTTCCTACGAGCAGTACTTC
cdr3_aa: CASSPSPGLSYEQYF
clone_size: .
j_call: TRBJ2-7
d_call: .
v_call: TRBV18

cdr3_nt: TGTGCCTGGAGGGGGGACAGGGATTTCTACGAGCAGTACTTC
cdr3_aa: CAWRGDRDFYEQYF
clone_size: once
j_call: TRBJ2-7
d_call: TRBD1
v_call: TRBV30

cdr3_nt: TGCGCCAGCAGCTCAGTCCTGCCGGGACAGGGAGACGGTGGCTACACCTTC
cdr3_aa: CASSSVLPGQGDGGYTF
clone_size: .
j_call: TRBJ1-2
d_call: TRBD1
v_call: TRBV5-1

cdr3_nt: TGCAGTGCTAGACAACATAGCACAGATACGCAGTATTTT
cdr3_aa: CSARQHSTDTQYF
clone_size: .
j_call: TRBJ2-3
d_call: .
v_call: TRBV20-1

cdr3_nt: TGTGCCAGCAGCACCGCGGGACAGGGTGCCTACGAGCAGTACTTC
cdr3_aa: CASSTAGQGAYEQYF
clone_size: .
j_call: TRBJ2-7
d_call: TRBD1
v_call: TRBV7-9

cdr3_nt: TGTGCCAGCAGTTACGACCGGGGGCAGACAGATACGCAGTATTTT
cdr3_aa: CASSYDRGQTDTQYF
clone_size: few
j_call: TRBJ2-3
d_call: .
v_call: TRBV6-5

cdr3_nt: TGTGCCAGCAGCCAAGCCGGGATGAACACTGAAGCTTTCTTT
cdr3_aa: CASSQAGMNTEAFF
clone_size: many
j_call: TRBJ1-1
d_call: .
v_call: TRBV14

cdr3_nt: TGCAGTGCTTGGGACAGGCGGTCCTACGAGCAGTACTTC
cdr3_aa: CSAWDRRSYEQYF
clone_size: .
j_call: TRBJ2-7
d_call: TRBD1
v_call: TRBV20-1

cdr3_nt: TGTGCCATCAGTGATGATCAGGGGGCTAGCGCCTACAGTGAGCAGTTCTTC
cdr3_aa: CAISDDQGASAYSEQFF
clone_size: .
j_call: TRBJ2-1
d_call: TRBD1
v_call: TRBV10-3

cdr3_nt: TGTGCCAGCAGTCAGGGTCTACAGGGACACGAGCAGTACTTC
cdr3_aa: CASSQGLQGHEQYF
clone_size: many
j_call: TRBJ2-7
d_call: .
v_call: TRBV6-2/TRBV6-3

cdr3_nt: TGCAGCGTGGAAGACGGAGAAAACTATGGCTACACCTTC
cdr3_aa: CSVEDGENYGYTF
clone_size: few
j_call: TRBJ1-2
d_call: .
v_call: TRBV29-1

cdr3_nt: TGTGCCAGCAACGTCCGACAGGACCCCACAGATACGCAGTATTTT
cdr3_aa: CASNVRQDPTDTQYF
clone_size: .
j_call: TRBJ2-3
d_call: .
v_call: TRBV9

cdr3_nt: TGTGCCAGCAGTCCTTCCAGTTTTGGGGATACGCAGTATTTT
cdr3_aa: CASSPSSFGDTQYF
clone_size: few
j_call: TRBJ2-3
d_call: .
v_call: TRBV9

cdr3_nt: TGTGCCAGCAGCTTAACCCGGGACAGGGTCTACACAGATACGCAGTATTTT
cdr3_aa: CASSLTRDRVYTDTQYF
clone_size: .
j_call: TRBJ2-3
d_call: TRBD1
v_call: TRBV7-8

cdr3_nt: TGTGCCAGCAGTCCCGAATTTAGGGGTTCTGGAAACACCATATATTTT
cdr3_aa: CASSPEFRGSGNTIYF
clone_size: .
j_call: TRBJ1-3
d_call: .
v_call: TRBV6-1

cdr3_nt: TGTGCCAGCAGTTCCAGGCTAACTAGCGGGAGGGCGAGTTACGAGCAGTACTTC
cdr3_aa: CASSSRLTSGRASYEQYF
clone_size: .
j_call: TRBJ2-7
d_call: TRBD2
v_call: TRBV27

cdr3_nt: TGCGCCAGCAGCCAAGATCTGGGGGTAGGGAAAGAGACCCAGTACTTC
cdr3_aa: CASSQDLGVGKETQYF
clone_size: .
j_call: TRBJ2-5
d_call: .
v_call: TRBV4-1

cdr3_nt: TGTGCCAGCAGTTTAGGACTTACGAAGGAAAAACTGTTTTTT
cdr3_aa: CASSLGLTKEKLFF
clone_size: .
j_call: TRBJ1-4
d_call: .
v_call: TRBV28

cdr3_nt: TGTGCCAGCAAAACAGGGGACAATGAGCAGTACTTC
cdr3_aa: CASKTGDNEQYF
clone_size: few
j_call: TRBJ2-5
d_call: TRBD1
v_call: TRBV6-1

cdr3_nt: TGTGCCAGCAGTGCGTACAGGGCGCATGGCTACACCTTC
cdr3_aa: CASSAYRAHGYTF
clone_size: .
j_call: TRBJ1-2
d_call: .
v_call: TRBV2

cdr3_nt: TGCAGTGCTAGTTGGGAGTACAATGAGCAGTTCTTC
cdr3_aa: CSASWEYNEQFF
clone_size: .
j_call: TRBJ2-1
d_call: .
v_call: TRBV20-1

cdr3_nt: TGTGCCAGCAGCCCCGGCCCCTCAAGCTCCTACGAGCAGTACTTC
cdr3_aa: CASSPGPSSSYEQYF
clone_size: .
j_call: TRBJ2-7
d_call: .
v_call: TRBV7-8

cdr3_nt: TGTGCCAGCAGCTTTCCCGGGACTAGCGGACAAGTGGATGAGCAGTTCTTC
cdr3_aa: CASSFPGTSGQVDEQFF
clone_size: .
j_call: TRBJ2-1
d_call: TRBD2
v_call: TRBV7-9

cdr3_nt: TGCGCCAGCAGCATTATAGCGGGGGACCCAGATACGCAGTATTTT
cdr3_aa: CASSIIAGDPDTQYF
clone_size: .
j_call: TRBJ2-3
d_call: TRBD2
v_call: TRBV5-1

cdr3_nt: TGCGCCAGCAGCTTGGCAGGGGAGGTCACTGAAGCTTTCTTT
cdr3_aa: CASSLAGEVTEAFF
clone_size: .
j_call: TRBJ1-1
d_call: .
v_call: TRBV5-1

cdr3_nt: TGTGCCAGCAGCTTAGACCTAGCGGGCACAGATACGCAGTATTTT
cdr3_aa: CASSLDLAGTDTQYF
clone_size: many
j_call: TRBJ2-3
d_call: TRBD2
v_call: TRBV7-2

cdr3_nt: TGTGCCAGCAGTACTAGAGTTAGCACAGATACGCAGTATTTT
cdr3_aa: CASSTRVSTDTQYF
clone_size: .
j_call: TRBJ2-3
d_call: .
v_call: TRBV28

cdr3_nt: TGTGCCAGCAGCCCAACCCGGGCCCCCTACTACGAGCAGTACTTC
cdr3_aa: CASSPTRAPYYEQYF
clone_size: .
j_call: TRBJ2-7
d_call: .
v_call: TRBV3-1

cdr3_nt: TGTGCCAGCAGCTTAGCACAGAGCACAACTAATGAAAAACTGTTTTTT
cdr3_aa: CASSLAQSTTNEKLFF
clone_size: few
j_call: TRBJ1-4
d_call: .
v_call: TRBV13

cdr3_nt: TGTGCCTGGAGTCGGGACAGCCGAAGCCTACAAGAGACCCAGTACTTC
cdr3_aa: CAWSRDSRSLQETQYF
clone_size: .
j_call: TRBJ2-5
d_call: TRBD1
v_call: TRBV30

cdr3_nt: TGTGCCAGCAGTCCCAACGGACGCGGAAACACCATATATTTT
cdr3_aa: CASSPNGRGNTIYF
clone_size: .
j_call: TRBJ1-3
d_call: .
v_call: TRBV12-3/TRBV12-4

cdr3_nt: TGTGCCAGCAGTACCCGGGACAGAGAAGCTTTCTTT
cdr3_aa: CASSTRDREAFF
clone_size: .
j_call: TRBJ1-1
d_call: TRBD1
v_call: TRBV12-3/TRBV12-4

cdr3_nt: TGTGCCAGCAGCGTAGACCCCGTCAATGAGCAGTTCTTC
cdr3_aa: CASSVDPVNEQFF
clone_size: .
j_call: TRBJ2-1
d_call: .
v_call: TRBV9

cdr3_nt: TGTGCCAGCAGTGGGACAGGGGTCGAAAAACTGTTTTTT
cdr3_aa: CASSGTGVEKLFF
clone_size: .
j_call: TRBJ1-4
d_call: TRBD1
v_call: TRBV12-3/TRBV12-4

cdr3_nt: TGTGCCAGCAGTCGGGACAGGGGAGTCCGTGAAGCTTTCTTT
cdr3_aa: CASSRDRGVREAFF
clone_size: .
j_call: TRBJ1-1
d_call: TRBD1
v_call: TRBV12-3/TRBV12-4